Listed here are 25 T cell receptor beta chains from one sample, sequenced in a study of cytomegalovirus exposure and HLA in healthy donors (dated 2017 in TCRdb). To prepare the library, the immunoSEQ multiplex PCR assay was applied. The multiplex PCR relied on a mix of 60 forward primers for TCR Vbeta segments and 13 reverse primers for TCR Jbeta segments. TCRdb's version of the immuneACCESS table is confined to in-frame rearrangements and falls short of the full clone set. An unresolved V gene accounts for under half of the shortfall where checked; the remainder is of unknown origin. The sample table lists some 180,000 clones, about nine tenths of them with a count of one. The ten largest clones take up 1% to 1.4% of the sample. Sequenced material: PBMCs. These receptors were taken from a boy between 2 and 15 years old in good health and CMV-seronegative.

V and J are TRBV28 and TRBJ2-5; tentatively, D is TRBD2 (6 bases). With the DNA end fitting TRBJ2-7 better, the J assignment may be wrong. This CDR3 has 14 amino acids. Germline CDR1 and CDR2: MDHEN and SYDVKM. Here the CDR3 reads CASTPVGSSYEQYF. In DNA form, the CDR3 reads TGTGCCAGCACCCCGGTCGGGAGCTCCTACGAGCAGTACTTC.

This clone occurred a few times. The chain links TRBV6-4 to TRBJ2-1; TRBD2 agrees at 8 bases. Germline V gene data show CDR1 as MRHNA and CDR2 as SNTAGT. The CDR3 is made up of 15 amino acids. J gave up 4 bases and V 9 bases, and 11 bases lay outside the gene matches. The CDR3 spells CASARAGGQYNEQFF. The CDR3 bases are TGTGCCAGTGCCCGGGCGGGGGGACAATACAATGAGCAGTTCTTC.

The CDR3 sequence: CASSAVRSLNSPLHF. The CDR3 DNA is TGTGCCAGCAGCGCGGTGAGGAGCCTTAATTCACCCCTCCACTTT. The rearrangement joins TRBV6-1 to TRBJ1-6; D is undetermined. Germline lookup yields CDR1 MNHNS and CDR2 SASEGT. The CDR3 is made up of 15 amino acids. Trimming took off 6 bases at V and 6 bases at J, with 15 bases between the two ends.

The rearrangement links TRBV11-2 to TRBJ2-3, with 10 bases aligning to TRBD2. Germline V gene data show CDR1 as SGHAT and CDR2 as FQNNGV. The CDR3 length is 18 residues. V lost 5 bases to trimming and J lost 8 bases; unmatched junction nucleotides: 19. The CDR3 coding sequence is TGTGCCAGCAGCCCGGTTGGAGCGGGGGGGCTCGGGGTGCGTACGCAGTATTTT. Translating it yields CASSPVGAGGLGVRTQYF.

V usage is TRBV28 and J usage is TRBJ1-5; 8 bases fit TRBD1. CDR1 is MDHEN, CDR2 SYDVKM, per germline. The CDR3 loop spans 14 amino acids. The junction had 2 bases not matched to a gene; V was cut back by 6 bases and J by 1 base. In nucleotides, the CDR3 is TGTGCCAGCAGGACAGGGGAGAGCAATCAGCCCCAGCATTTT. Amino acids: CASRTGESNQPQHF.

The chain joins TRBV10-2 to TRBJ1-6; 8 bases match TRBD1. V trimming: 3 bases; J trimming: 0 bases; junction bases outside the gene matches: 4. CDR3 length equals 17 residues. Germline V gene data show CDR1 as WSHSY and CDR2 as SAAADI. The chain's CDR3 is CASSDDRGSSYNSPLHF. CDR3 DNA sequence: TGCGCCAGCAGTGATGACAGGGGCAGCTCCTATAATTCACCCCTCCACTTT.

Points on this clone: The junction departs from the called germline gene at one end, perhaps through a read error. This sequence joins TRBV7-9 and TRBJ2-7; 13 positions agree with TRBD2. Germline V CDR1 and CDR2: SEHNR, FQNEAQ (reference sequence). The length of the CDR3 is 18 residues. This CDR3 is CSSSLETGLAGISYEQYF. The CDR3 DNA is TGTTCCAGCAGCTTAGAGACGGGACTAGCGGGGATCTCCTACGAGCAGTACTTC. Together with reference TRBV7-9 and TRBJ2-7, the CDR3 gives the full variable domain: DTGVSQNPRHKITKRGQNVTFRCDPISEHNRLYWYRQTLGQGPEFLTYFQNEAQLEKSRLLSDRFSAERPKGSFSTLEIQRTEQGDSAMYLCSSSLETGLAGISYEQYFGPGTRLTVT.

This chain uses TRBV19 with TRBJ1-2; 7 bases are shared with TRBD1. The germline gives CDR1 LNHDA, CDR2 SQIVND (reference sequence). The J segment lost 4 bases and the V segment lost 6 bases, leaving 5 bases of the junction unmatched. This CDR3 contains 13 residues. The chain's CDR3 is CASSPGTAYGYTF. The CDR3 DNA is TGTGCCAGTAGCCCGGGGACAGCCTATGGCTACACCTTC.

The gene calls are TRBV4-2 and TRBJ2-3; 11 bases align to TRBD2. The CDR3 contains 19 residues. The germline V gene encodes CDR1 LGHNA and CDR2 YNFKEQ. V trimming: 2 bases; J trimming: 5 bases; junction bases outside the gene matches: 15. The CDR3 DNA sequence: TGTGCCAGCAGCCAATTTTCGGCGGTTCGTAGCGGGAGGGGAGATACGCAGTATTTT. The encoded protein is CASSQFSAVRSGRGDTQYF.

V usage is TRBV5-1 and J usage is TRBJ2-7, with D perhaps TRBD2 (6 bases). This CDR3 comprises 13 residues. Germline V gene lookup returns CDR1 SGHRS and CDR2 YFSETQ. Trimming shortened V by 4 bases and J by 3 bases, and 11 bases separated the two germline ends. CDR3 DNA: TGCGCCAGCAGCGGGGACTCTCTCTACGAGCAGTACTTC. This sequence encodes CASSGDSLYEQYF.

As DNA, the CDR3 is TGTGCCAGCACCCCACGAGGACAGGGGTCCCCCTACGAGCAGTACTTC. It codes for CASTPRGQGSPYEQYF. The chain couples TRBV6-6 to TRBJ2-7, with 9 bases fitting TRBD1. This CDR3 is 16 amino acids long. Germline V gene sequence: CDR1 MNHNY, CDR2 SVGAGI (reference sequence). V lost 7 bases, J lost 2 bases, and 12 bases stayed unmatched.

The sample holds one count of this clone. This rearrangement joins TRBV5-1 to TRBJ1-6, with D uncertain. This CDR3 has 13 amino acids. CDR1 and CDR2 from the germline V gene are SGHRS and YFSETQ. The ends were cut back, 0 bases at V and 9 bases at J, with 7 bases in the middle. CDR3 nucleotide sequence: TGCGCCAGCAGCTTGGACTTGGTTTCACCCCTCCACTTT. Protein sequence: CASSLDLVSPLHF.

This rearrangement joins TRBV10-1 to TRBJ2-1; 9 bases line up with TRBD2. CDR3 length equals 15 residues. V lost 2 bases, J lost 9 bases, and 8 bases stayed unmatched. Germline values: CDR1 WNHNN, CDR2 SYGVQD (reference sequence). The CDR3 is CASSENPAGGAEQFF. In DNA form, the CDR3 reads TGCGCCAGCAGTGAGAACCCAGCGGGGGGCGCTGAGCAGTTCTTC.

This clone was detected once. The chain links TRBV6-4 to TRBJ2-1; D is perhaps TRBD2 (6 bases). Looked up from germline, CDR1 is MRHNA and CDR2 is SNTAGT. Trimming took 3 bases from V and 10 from J, leaving 13 bases between them. The CDR3 loop spans 13 amino acids. The CDR3 nucleotides are TGTGCCAGCAGTGATGGGGTCGGAGGGGAGCAGTTCTTC. Translated: CASSDGVGGEQFF.

This chain links TRBV14 with TRBJ1-3, with a possible D match to TRBD1 (6 bases). The CDR3 is 15 amino acids. Per the germline V gene, CDR1 is SGHDN and CDR2 is FVKESK. V was shortened by 5 bases and J by 0 bases, with 11 bases between the two germline ends. The CDR3 DNA sequence: TGTGCCAGCAGCTCCGACAGGAGCTCTGGAAACACCATATATTTT. This sequence encodes CASSSDRSSGNTIYF.

The chain carries TRBV5-1 and TRBJ2-5; 14 nucleotides align to TRBD2. Trimming took 5 bases from V and 4 from J; bases not matched to a gene: 4. The germline V gene encodes CDR1 SGHRS and CDR2 YFSETQ. CDR3 length: 15 amino acids. Written as DNA, the CDR3 is TGCGCCAGCAGGACTAGCGGGGGGGCCGGAGAGACCCAGTACTTC. Encoded protein: CASRTSGGAGETQYF.

The J gene is TRBJ1-2, the V gene TRBV28, with TRBD1 matching 7 bases. The V and J ends lost 6 bases and 1 base, in that order; junction bases with no gene match: 20. The CDR3 runs to 19 residues. Germline-derived CDR1 and CDR2 are MDHEN and SYDVKM. CDR3 DNA: TGTGCCAGCAGAAACCCTAAGGAAAACAGGGGCCTCGTTAACTATGGCTACACCTTC. This sequence encodes CASRNPKENRGLVNYGYTF.

This chain joins TRBV2 and TRBJ1-5; no clear D. The germline V and J ends were trimmed by 6 bases and 4 bases, with 7 bases remaining between them. The CDR3 contains 12 residues. Germline CDR1 is SNHLY and CDR2 is FYNNEI. CDR3 DNA: TGTGCCAGCAGCGGGAATAATCAGCCCCAGCATTTT. Its protein product is CASSGNNQPQHF.

The rearrangement joins TRBV11-2 to TRBJ1-1; no definite D call. V shed 3 bases and J shed 3 bases, with 5 bases lying between them. The CDR3 spans 12 residues. From germline, CDR1 is SGHAT and CDR2 FQNNGV. The CDR3 nucleotides are TGTGCCAGCAGCTTCTTAGACACTGAAGCTTTCTTT. It encodes CASSFLDTEAFF.

The rearrangement joins TRBV5-4 to TRBJ2-1; possible D gene TRBD2, 5 bases. Trimming pared 3 bases from V and 4 bases from J, leaving 17 bases between. The CDR3 extends over 16 amino acids. Per the germline V gene, CDR1 is SGHNT and CDR2 is YYREEE (reference sequence). CDR3 DNA sequence: TGTGCCAGCAGCTCCCTTAGCGAAAGGCTGTACAATGAGCAGTTCTTC. Its translation is CASSSLSERLYNEQFF. Full variable domain (rest looked up from reference TRBV5-4 and TRBJ2-1): ETGVTQSPTHLIKTRGQQVTLRCSSQSGHNTVSWYQQALGQGPQFIFQYYREEENGRGNFPPRFSGLQFPNYSSELNVNALELDDSALYLCASSSLSERLYNEQFFGPGTRLTVL.

This chain links TRBV2 with TRBJ2-3; D possibly corresponds to TRBD1 (6 bases). V lost 3 bases and J 2 bases, leaving 12 bases between the germline ends. Germline values: CDR1 SNHLY, CDR2 FYNNEI. This CDR3 has 15 residues. The CDR3 nucleotides read TGTGCCAGCAGTGACCGCACAGGGACCACAGATACGCAGTATTTT. It encodes CASSDRTGTTDTQYF.

The chain carries TRBV6-1 and TRBJ2-5; possibly TRBD2 for D (7 bases). The J call is doubtful: the DNA matches TRBJ2-7 better. The CDR3 has 14 residues. Germline CDR1 reads MNHNS; CDR2 reads SASEGT. The CDR3 DNA sequence: TGTGCCAGCAGCACAAGCGGGGACATCTACGAGCAGTACTTC. It encodes CASSTSGDIYEQYF.

The J gene is TRBJ2-3, the V gene TRBV4-2; 10 nucleotides agree with TRBD2. The CDR3 has 20 amino acids. Trimming at V came to 1 base and at J to 1 base, leaving 14 bases not matched to a gene. Germline CDR1 and CDR2: LGHNA and YNFKEQ. This CDR3 reads CASSQAPLAGDTLGTDTQYF. The CDR3 coding sequence is TGTGCCAGCAGCCAAGCGCCTCTAGCGGGAGATACTCTCGGCACAGATACGCAGTATTTT.

The rearrangement uses TRBV5-1 and TRBJ2-5; 9 nucleotides align to TRBD2. The J call may not be correct, given that the DNA end is closer to TRBJ2-7. This CDR3 has 16 residues. Germline V gene sequence: CDR1 SGHRS, CDR2 YFSETQ. CDR3 DNA sequence: TGCGCCAGCAGCCCGGGGGGGGGTAGCGGGGGCAGCGAGCAGTACTTC. As protein: CASSPGGGSGGSEQYF.

The chain carries TRBV2 and TRBJ2-5; D is perhaps TRBD2 (6 bases). V gave up 9 bases and J gave up 11 bases, with 19 bases separating them. The CDR3 covers 12 residues. CDR1 is SNHLY, CDR2 FYNNEI, per germline. The CDR3 bases are TGTGCCAGTGTTGGCGGGTCGGGAGAGCAGTACTTC. Its protein is CASVGGSGEQYF.